Sequencing of this T cell receptor beta chain was carried out in a study of control samples from healthy donors and cancer patients. This table comes from immunoSEQ multiplex PCR, and its TCRdb copy is limited to in-frame clones, with some not included. The table has roughly 120,000 clones, 80% to 90% seen once. Trimming cost V 3 bases and J 7 bases, with 13 bases left between them. The length of the CDR3 is 13 residues. Germline values: CDR1 SQVTM, CDR2 ANQGSEA. The sample comprised blood. The chain carries TRBV29-1 and TRBJ2-1; D is possibly TRBD2 (5 bases). The source of this sequence is a woman aged 45 to 65 in good health. The CDR3 bases are TGCAGCGTTGATGAGGGCGAGTTGAATGAGCAGTTCTTC. The encoded protein is CSVDEGELNEQFF.